One sample yielded the 15 T cell receptor beta chains listed below, sequenced in a study of beta chain features in type 1 diabetes. The investigators reverse transcribed all of the isolated RNA, so they sequenced expressed TCRB transcripts. The table came from immunoSEQ multiplex PCR; TCRdb's copy has only in-frame clones and leaves some out. The sample has 860,000 or so clones, roughly 16% seen once; the top ten hold 0.02% to 0.025%. The specimen sequenced was naive CD4+ T cells from blood. Receptor source: a woman between 18 and 29 years old in good health.

The V call is TRBV11-2, the J call TRBJ2-7; D ambiguous. The CDR3 spans 13 residues. The germline V gene encodes CDR1 SGHAT and CDR2 FQNNGV. Trimming took 4 bases from V and 5 from J, leaving 12 bases between them. The DNA for the CDR3 is TGTGCCAGCAGCTCCGGGCAGAGTGACGAGCAGTACTTC. It is translated as CASSSGQSDEQYF.

The chain combines TRBV19 with TRBJ2-3, with D possibly TRBD2 on 5 matching bases. Trimming cost V 5 bases and J 7 bases, with 13 bases left between them. Germline V gene lookup returns CDR1 LNHDA and CDR2 SQIVND (reference sequence). The CDR3 length is 13 residues. CDR3 sequence: CASSPKRANTQYF. In nucleotides, the CDR3 is TGTGCCAGTAGTCCCAAGAGGGCTAATACGCAGTATTTT. Full variable domain (outside the CDR3, taken from reference TRBV19 and TRBJ2-3): DGGITQSPKYLFRKEGQNVTLSCEQNLNHDAMYWYRQDPGQGLRLIYYSQIVNDFQKGDIAEGYSVSREKKESFPLTVTSAQKNPTAFYLCASSPKRANTQYFGPGTRLTVL.

The rearrangement uses TRBV7-2 and TRBJ2-2; no clear D. The CDR3 has 14 residues. CDR1 and CDR2 (germline): SGHTA, FQGNSA. V gave up 2 bases and J gave up 7 bases, with 11 bases separating them. The CDR3, as DNA: TGTGCCAGCAGCTTATTGAATCGCGTCGGGGAGCTGTTTTTT. The encoded protein is CASSLLNRVGELFF.

The chain joins TRBV28 to TRBJ2-5; 7 bases fit TRBD1. Germline values: CDR1 MDHEN, CDR2 SYDVKM. Trimming cost V 11 bases and J 1 base; bases outside gene matches: 10. CDR3 size: 14 residues. CDR3 amino acids: CAGASGQTQETQYF. The CDR3 DNA sequence: TGTGCCGGAGCCTCGGGACAGACCCAAGAGACCCAGTACTTC.

This clone was seen only a few times. The CDR3 reads CAIKTGGVDTGELFF. The CDR3 DNA reads TGTGCCATCAAGACAGGGGGCGTCGACACCGGGGAGCTGTTTTTT. The gene calls are TRBV10-3 and TRBJ2-2, with 10 bases identical to TRBD1. In germline, CDR1 is ENHRY, CDR2 SYGVKD. With V trimmed by 7 bases and J by 3 bases, 5 bases remained unmatched. The CDR3 length is 15 residues.

This clone was detected only a few times. This chain joins TRBV5-6 and TRBJ2-4; D call uncertain. The CDR3 loop spans 13 amino acids. Trimming stripped 1 base from V and 12 bases from J, with 14 bases between. Germline lookup yields CDR1 SGHDT and CDR2 YYEEEE. The CDR3 loop is CASSLRDGIAQYF. For the CDR3, the DNA is TGTGCCAGCAGCTTGCGTGACGGCATTGCTCAGTACTTC.

This clone was picked up a small number of times. The chain recombines TRBV7-2 with TRBJ2-1; possibly TRBD2 for D (6 bases). The CDR3 covers 15 residues. The V gene lost 5 bases and the J gene lost 0 bases, with 11 bases spanning the gap. The germline gives CDR1 SGHTA, CDR2 FQGNSA. This CDR3 is CASSKTGDSYNEQFF. The CDR3 DNA reads as TGTGCCAGCAGCAAAACGGGGGACTCCTACAATGAGCAGTTCTTC.

The rearrangement uses TRBV4-2 and TRBJ2-5; 7 bases fit TRBD1. The CDR3 runs to 16 residues. V lost 5 bases to trimming and J lost 5 bases; unmatched junction nucleotides: 14. Germline V gene sequence: CDR1 LGHNA, CDR2 YNFKEQ. The CDR3 DNA sequence: TGTGCCAGCAGCAAAGGGTCACAGGGGATGGTTGAGACCCAGTACTTC. Its translation is CASSKGSQGMVETQYF.

This CDR3 reads CASSPRQVGQFF. The DNA of the CDR3 is TGTGCCAGCAGCCCTCGACAGGTGGGGCAGTTCTTC. The rearrangement joins TRBV13 to TRBJ2-1; D is possibly TRBD1 (6 bases). Trimming left V 5 bases short and J 12 bases short, with 14 bases between. There are 12 residues in the CDR3. Germline CDR1 and CDR2: PRHDT and FYEKMQ (reference sequence).

The CDR3 region is CASSATRGVRTDTQYF. The CDR3 nucleotides read TGTGCCAGCAGTGCCACCCGAGGGGTTCGCACAGATACGCAGTATTTT. The chain links TRBV28 to TRBJ2-3; D is perhaps TRBD1 or TRBD2 (5 bases each). The CDR3 consists of 16 residues. CDR1 MDHEN and CDR2 SYDVKM come from the germline V gene. V was trimmed by 5 bases and J by 1 base, leaving 16 bases between them.

The table lists this clone with a few counts. The rearrangement joins TRBV5-1 to TRBJ2-1; TRBD2 is a possible D gene (6 bases). Per germline, CDR1 SGHRS and CDR2 YFSETQ. V lost 1 base and J lost 7, with 15 bases in between. The CDR3 spans 15 residues. CDR3: CASSLTTGVRNEQFF. The CDR3 DNA is TGCGCCAGCAGCTTGACGACGGGAGTGCGGAATGAGCAGTTCTTC.

A remark on this clone: Different DNA sequences within this sample yield the same CDR3. The chain uses TRBV9 and TRBJ2-1, with 9 bases that match TRBD2. This CDR3 contains 16 residues. The J segment lost 0 bases and the V segment lost 2 bases, leaving 3 bases of the junction unmatched. The germline V gene encodes CDR1 SGDLS and CDR2 YYNGEE. Here the CDR3 DNA reads TGTGCCAGCAGCGTCCTTAGCGGGAGCTCCTACAATGAGCAGTTCTTC. Protein: CASSVLSGSSYNEQFF. The complete variable domain, with remaining parts taken from reference TRBV9 and TRBJ2-1, reads DSGVTQTPKHLITATGQRVTLRCSPRSGDLSVYWYQQSLDQGLQFLIQYYNGEERAKGNILERFSAQQFPDLHSELNLSSLELGDSALYFCASSVLSGSSYNEQFFGPGTRLTVL.

A remark on this clone: The sample carries other DNA sequences with the same CDR3. This chain uses TRBV18 with TRBJ2-1; TRBD2 matches 10 bases. The germline gives CDR1 KGHSH, CDR2 LQKENI. Trimming at V came to 3 bases and at J to 0 bases, leaving 5 bases not matched to a gene. The CDR3 has 17 amino acids. This chain's CDR3 is CASSPRTSGSSYNEQFF. The CDR3 DNA reads as TGTGCCAGCTCACCTAGGACTAGCGGTAGCTCCTACAATGAGCAGTTCTTC. The full variable domain, its missing parts supplied by reference TRBV18 and TRBJ2-1, is NAGVMQNPRHLVRRRGQEARLRCSPMKGHSHVYWYRQLPEEGLKFMVYLQKENIIDESGMPKERFSAEFPKEGPSILRIQQVVRGDSAAYFCASSPRTSGSSYNEQFFGPGTRLTVL.

Here the CDR3 reads CASSFSPSGANVLTF. CDR3 coding DNA: TGCGCCAGCAGCTTCAGCCCCTCTGGGGCCAACGTCCTGACTTTC. This rearrangement joins TRBV5-1 to TRBJ2-6; no firm D call. CDR3 length: 15 residues. With 2 bases removed from V and 0 bases from J, the gap between germline ends came to 6 bases. Germline values: CDR1 SGHRS, CDR2 YFSETQ.

There are many counts of this clone. The chain employs TRBV28 and TRBJ2-4; the D gene could be TRBD1 or TRBD2 (6 bases each). V lost 7 bases and J 8 bases, leaving 21 bases between the germline ends. The CDR3 length is 15 residues. The V gene's germline CDR1 is MDHEN and CDR2 SYDVKM. The DNA of the CDR3 is TGTGCCAGCACCGTGGGGGGCGGCGGAATACACATTCAGTACTTC. As protein: CASTVGGGGIHIQYF.